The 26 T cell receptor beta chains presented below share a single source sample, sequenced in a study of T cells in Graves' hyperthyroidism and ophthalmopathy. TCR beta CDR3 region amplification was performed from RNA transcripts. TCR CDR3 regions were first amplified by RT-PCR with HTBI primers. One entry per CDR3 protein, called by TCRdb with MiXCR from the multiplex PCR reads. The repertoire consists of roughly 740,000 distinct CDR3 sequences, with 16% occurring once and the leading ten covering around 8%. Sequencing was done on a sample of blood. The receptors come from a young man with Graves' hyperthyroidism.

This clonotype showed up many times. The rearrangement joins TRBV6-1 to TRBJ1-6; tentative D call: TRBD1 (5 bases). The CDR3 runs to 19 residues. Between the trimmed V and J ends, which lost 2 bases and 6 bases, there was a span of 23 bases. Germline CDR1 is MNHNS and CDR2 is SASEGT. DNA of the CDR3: TGTGCCAGCAGTGAAAGGCAGGGCCTCCTTTCGGGAGGTAATTCACCCCTCCACTTT. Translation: CASSERQGLLSGGNSPLHF.

CDR3 amino acids: CASSVDRGLNTEAFF. The CDR3 bases are TGTGCCAGCAGCGTAGATCGGGGTTTGAACACTGAAGCTTTCTTT. The chain couples TRBV9 to TRBJ1-1; D is ambiguous. CDR1 and CDR2 from the germline V gene are SGDLS and YYNGEE. Deletions cut 0 bases from V and 0 bases from J, with 9 bases between. The CDR3 contains 15 residues. The whole variable domain, remainder taken from reference TRBV9 and TRBJ1-1, is DSGVTQTPKHLITATGQRVTLRCSPRSGDLSVYWYQQSLDQGLQFLIQYYNGEERAKGNILERFSAQQFPDLHSELNLSSLELGDSALYFCASSVDRGLNTEAFFGQGTRLTVV.

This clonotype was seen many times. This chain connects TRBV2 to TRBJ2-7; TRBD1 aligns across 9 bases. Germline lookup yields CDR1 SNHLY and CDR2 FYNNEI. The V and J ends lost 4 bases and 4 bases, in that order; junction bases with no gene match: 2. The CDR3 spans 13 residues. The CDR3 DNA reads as TGTGCCAGCAGTGGGGGGACAGGGTACGAGCAGTACTTC. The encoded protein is CASSGGTGYEQYF.

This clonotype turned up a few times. CDR3: CASSFGQNNEQYF. The CDR3 DNA is TGCGCCAGCAGCTTTGGGCAGAACAACGAGCAGTACTTC. The chain recombines TRBV5-1 with TRBJ2-7; no clear D. The CDR3 length is 13 residues. Germline values: CDR1 SGHRS, CDR2 YFSETQ. V lost 2 bases and J 5 bases, leaving 11 bases between the germline ends.

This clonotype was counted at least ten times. This CDR3 reads CATSDTGDRNQPQHF. CDR3 coding DNA: TGTGCCACCAGTGATACGGGGGACCGCAATCAGCCCCAGCATTTT. The chain couples TRBV24-1 to TRBJ1-5, with a tentative D call TRBD1 (5 bases). The ends were cut back, 3 bases at V and 2 bases at J, with 10 bases in the middle. The CDR3 consists of 15 residues. Germline CDR1 KGHDR, CDR2 SFDVKD.

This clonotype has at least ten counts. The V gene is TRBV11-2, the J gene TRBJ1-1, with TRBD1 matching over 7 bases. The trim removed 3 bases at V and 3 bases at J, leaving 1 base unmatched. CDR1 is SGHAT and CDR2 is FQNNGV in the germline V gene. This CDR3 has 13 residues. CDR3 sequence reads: CASSFDRDTEAFF. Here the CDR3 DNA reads TGTGCCAGCAGCTTCGACAGGGACACTGAAGCTTTCTTT.

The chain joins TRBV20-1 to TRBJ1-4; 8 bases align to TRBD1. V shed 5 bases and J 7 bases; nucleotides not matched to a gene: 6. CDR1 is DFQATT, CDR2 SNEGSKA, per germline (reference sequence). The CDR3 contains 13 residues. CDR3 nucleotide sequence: TGCAGTGCTTCGGCAGGGGGCAGTGAAAAACTGTTTTTT. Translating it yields CSASAGGSEKLFF.

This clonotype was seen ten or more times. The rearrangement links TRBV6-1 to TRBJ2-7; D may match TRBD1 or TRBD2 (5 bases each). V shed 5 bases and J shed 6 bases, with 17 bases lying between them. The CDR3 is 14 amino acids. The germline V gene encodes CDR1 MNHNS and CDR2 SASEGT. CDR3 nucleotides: TGTGCCAGCAGTCCCTCCCGGGGCTCCGGCGAGCAGTACTTC. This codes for CASSPSRGSGEQYF.

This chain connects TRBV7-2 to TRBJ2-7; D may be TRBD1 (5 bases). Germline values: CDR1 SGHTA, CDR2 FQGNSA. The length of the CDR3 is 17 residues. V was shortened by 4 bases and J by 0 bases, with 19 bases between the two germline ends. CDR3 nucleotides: TGTGCCAGCAGCTCCCCGTCAATGGGGCCTAGCTCCTACGAGCAGTACTTC. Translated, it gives CASSSPSMGPSSYEQYF.

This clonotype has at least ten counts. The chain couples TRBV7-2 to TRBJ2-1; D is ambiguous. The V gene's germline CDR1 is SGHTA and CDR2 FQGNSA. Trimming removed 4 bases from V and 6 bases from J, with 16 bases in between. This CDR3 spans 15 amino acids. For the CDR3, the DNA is TGTGCCAGCAGCTCGCGAGGAACTTTGGGCAATGAGCAGTTCTTC. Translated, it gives CASSSRGTLGNEQFF.

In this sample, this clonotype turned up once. CDR3 nucleotide sequence: TGTGCCAGCAGCTTAACCCTCGGAGGCAATGAGCAGTTCTTC. The encoded protein is CASSLTLGGNEQFF. V and J are TRBV7-2 and TRBJ2-1; perhaps TRBD2 as D (5 bases). This CDR3 is built from 14 residues. Trimming cost V 2 bases and J 6 bases, with 11 bases left between them. The germline CDR1 and CDR2 sequences are SGHTA and FQGNSA.

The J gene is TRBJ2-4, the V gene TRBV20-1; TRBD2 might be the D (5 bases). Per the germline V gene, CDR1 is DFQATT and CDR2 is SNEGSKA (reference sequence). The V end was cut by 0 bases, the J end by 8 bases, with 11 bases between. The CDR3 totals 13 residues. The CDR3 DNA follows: TGCAGTGCTAGAGATTGGACTCGGGACATTCAGTACTTC. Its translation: CSARDWTRDIQYF.

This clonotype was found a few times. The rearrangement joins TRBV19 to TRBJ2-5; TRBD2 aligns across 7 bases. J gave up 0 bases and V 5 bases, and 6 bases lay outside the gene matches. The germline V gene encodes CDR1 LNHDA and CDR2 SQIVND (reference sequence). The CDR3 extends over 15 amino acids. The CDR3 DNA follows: TGTGCCAGTAGTGCGCCCGGGAGGTACCAAGAGACCCAGTACTTC. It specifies CASSAPGRYQETQYF.

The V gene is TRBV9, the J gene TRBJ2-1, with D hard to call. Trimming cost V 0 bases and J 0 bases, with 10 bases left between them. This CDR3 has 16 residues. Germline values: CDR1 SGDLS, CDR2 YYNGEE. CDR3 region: CASSVEGSSSYNEQFF. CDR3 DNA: TGTGCCAGCAGCGTAGAAGGGTCGAGCTCCTACAATGAGCAGTTCTTC.

The DNA of the CDR3 is TGTGCCAGCAGTTTCGGCGGAGGGGACATGGGTGAGCAGTTCTTC. Translated, it gives CASSFGGGDMGEQFF. The chain links TRBV12-3 or TRBV12-4 to TRBJ2-1; D assignment may be TRBD1 or TRBD2 (6 bases each). V shed 3 bases and J shed 9 bases, with 18 bases lying between them. The CDR3 is 15 residues long.

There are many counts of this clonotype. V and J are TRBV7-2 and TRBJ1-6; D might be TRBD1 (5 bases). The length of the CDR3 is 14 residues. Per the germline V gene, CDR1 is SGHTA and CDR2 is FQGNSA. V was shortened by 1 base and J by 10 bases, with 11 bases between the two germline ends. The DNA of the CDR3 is TGTGCCAGCAGCTTAGTCGGCAGGGCCTCACCCCTCCACTTT. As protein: CASSLVGRASPLHF. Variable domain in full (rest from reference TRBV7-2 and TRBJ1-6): GAGVSQSPSNKVTEKGKDVELRCDPISGHTALYWYRQSLGQGLEFLIYFQGNSAPDKSGLPSDRFSAERTGGSVSTLTIQRTQQEDSAVYLCASSLVGRASPLHFGNGTRLTVT.

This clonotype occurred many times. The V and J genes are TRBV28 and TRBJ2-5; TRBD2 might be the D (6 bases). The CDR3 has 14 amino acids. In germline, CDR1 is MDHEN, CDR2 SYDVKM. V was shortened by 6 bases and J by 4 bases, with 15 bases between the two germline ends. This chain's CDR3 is CASSPDMGGETQYF. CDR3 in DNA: TGTGCCAGCAGCCCGGATATGGGGGGAGAGACCCAGTACTTC.

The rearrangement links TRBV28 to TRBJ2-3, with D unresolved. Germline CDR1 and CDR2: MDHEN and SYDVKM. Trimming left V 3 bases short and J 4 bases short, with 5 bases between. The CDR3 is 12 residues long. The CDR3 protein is CASSLFSDTQYF. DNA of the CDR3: TGTGCCAGCAGTTTGTTTTCAGATACGCAGTATTTT.

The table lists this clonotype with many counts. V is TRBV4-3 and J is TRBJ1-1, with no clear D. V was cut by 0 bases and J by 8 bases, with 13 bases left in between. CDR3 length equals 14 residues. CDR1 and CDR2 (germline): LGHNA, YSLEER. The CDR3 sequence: CASSQDVASDEAFF. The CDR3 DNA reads TGCGCCAGCAGCCAAGACGTGGCGAGTGACGAAGCTTTCTTT.

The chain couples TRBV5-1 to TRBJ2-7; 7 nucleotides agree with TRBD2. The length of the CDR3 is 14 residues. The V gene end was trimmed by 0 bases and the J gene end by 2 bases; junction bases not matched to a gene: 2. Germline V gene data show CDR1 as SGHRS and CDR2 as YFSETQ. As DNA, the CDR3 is TGCGCCAGCAGCTTGGAAGCGGGAACCTACGAGCAGTACTTC. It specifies CASSLEAGTYEQYF.

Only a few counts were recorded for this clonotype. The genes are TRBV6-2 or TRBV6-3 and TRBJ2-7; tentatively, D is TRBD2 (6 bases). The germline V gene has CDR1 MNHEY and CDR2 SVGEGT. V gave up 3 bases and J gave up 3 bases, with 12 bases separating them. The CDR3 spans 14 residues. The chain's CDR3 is CASSYGGVDYEQYF. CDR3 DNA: TGTGCCAGCAGTTATGGAGGGGTGGACTACGAGCAGTACTTC.

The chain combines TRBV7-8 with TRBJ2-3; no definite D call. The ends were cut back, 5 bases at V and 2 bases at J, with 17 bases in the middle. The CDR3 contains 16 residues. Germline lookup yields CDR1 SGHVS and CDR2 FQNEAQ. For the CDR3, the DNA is TGTGCCAGCAGCGGTGATGTCGGAATGATCACAGATACGCAGTATTTT. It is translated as CASSGDVGMITDTQYF.

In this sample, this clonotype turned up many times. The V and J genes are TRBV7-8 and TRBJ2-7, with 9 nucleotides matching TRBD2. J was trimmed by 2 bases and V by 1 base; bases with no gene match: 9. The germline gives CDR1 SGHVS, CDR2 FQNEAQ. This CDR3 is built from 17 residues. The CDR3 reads CASSLVLAGLNPYEQYF. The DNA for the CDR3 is TGTGCCAGCAGCTTAGTGCTAGCGGGGCTCAACCCCTACGAGCAGTACTTC.

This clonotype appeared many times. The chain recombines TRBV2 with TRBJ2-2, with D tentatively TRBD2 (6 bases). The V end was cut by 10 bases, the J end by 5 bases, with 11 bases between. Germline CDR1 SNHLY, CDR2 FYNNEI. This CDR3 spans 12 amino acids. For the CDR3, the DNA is TGTGCCACCGGCGGGGTAACCGGGGAGCTGTTTTTT. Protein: CATGGVTGELFF. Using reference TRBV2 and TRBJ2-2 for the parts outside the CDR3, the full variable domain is EPEVTQTPSHQVTQMGQEVILRCVPISNHLYFYWYRQILGQKVEFLVSFYNNEISEKSEIFDDQFSVERPDGSNFTLKIRSTKLEDSAMYFCATGGVTGELFFGEGSRLTVL.

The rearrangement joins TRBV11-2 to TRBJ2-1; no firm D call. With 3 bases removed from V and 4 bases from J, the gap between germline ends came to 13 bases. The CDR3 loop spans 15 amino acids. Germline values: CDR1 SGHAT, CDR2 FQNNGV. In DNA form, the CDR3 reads TGTGCCAGCAGCTTGGATTGGACGCCGTACAATGAGCAGTTCTTC. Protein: CASSLDWTPYNEQFF.

The CDR3 DNA follows: TGTGCCAGTATACTAGCGGGATGGTCCTACGAGCAGTACTTC. This translates into CASILAGWSYEQYF. The gene calls are TRBV19 and TRBJ2-7; 10 nucleotides align to TRBD2. Germline CDR1 and CDR2: LNHDA and SQIVND (reference sequence). Losses at the gene ends were 7 bases for V and 1 base for J; bases not matched to a gene: 4. The CDR3 covers 14 residues.